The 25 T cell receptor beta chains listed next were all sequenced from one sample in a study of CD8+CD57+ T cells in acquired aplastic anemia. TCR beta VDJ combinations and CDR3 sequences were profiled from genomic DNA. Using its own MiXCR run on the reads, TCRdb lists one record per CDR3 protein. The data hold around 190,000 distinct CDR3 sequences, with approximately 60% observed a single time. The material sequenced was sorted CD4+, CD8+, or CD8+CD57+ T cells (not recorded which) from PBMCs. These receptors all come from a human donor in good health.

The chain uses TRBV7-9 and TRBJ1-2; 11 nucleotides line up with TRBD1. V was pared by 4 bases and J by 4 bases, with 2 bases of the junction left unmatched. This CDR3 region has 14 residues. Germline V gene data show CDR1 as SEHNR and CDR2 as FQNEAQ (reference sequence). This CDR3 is CASSSGTGGYGYTF. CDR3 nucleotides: TGTGCCAGCAGCTCGGGGACAGGGGGCTATGGCTACACCTTC.

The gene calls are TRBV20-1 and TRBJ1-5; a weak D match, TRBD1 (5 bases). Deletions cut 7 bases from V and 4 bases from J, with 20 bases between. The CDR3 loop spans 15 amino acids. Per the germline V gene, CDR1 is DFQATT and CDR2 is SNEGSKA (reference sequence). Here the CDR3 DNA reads TGCAGTGTGAGACAACAGGAGGGGAGGAATCAGCCCCAGCATTTT. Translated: CSVRQQEGRNQPQHF.

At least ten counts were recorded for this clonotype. DNA of the CDR3: TGTGCCAGCAGTTTGGGCAGCTCGCTTTCACCCCTCCACTTT. Translation: CASSLGSSLSPLHF. V is TRBV6-2 or TRBV6-3 and J is TRBJ1-6; no clear D gene. Trimming shortened V by 4 bases and J by 9 bases, and 13 bases separated the two germline ends. This CDR3 is built from 14 residues. Germline V gene sequence: CDR1 MNHEY, CDR2 SVGEGT.

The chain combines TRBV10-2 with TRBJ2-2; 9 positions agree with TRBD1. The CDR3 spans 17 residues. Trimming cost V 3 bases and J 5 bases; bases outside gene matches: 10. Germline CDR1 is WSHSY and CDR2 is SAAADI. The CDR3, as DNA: TGCGCCAGCAGTGACCGGGCTGGGACAGGGTTGACCGGGGAGCTGTTTTTT. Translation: CASSDRAGTGLTGELFF.

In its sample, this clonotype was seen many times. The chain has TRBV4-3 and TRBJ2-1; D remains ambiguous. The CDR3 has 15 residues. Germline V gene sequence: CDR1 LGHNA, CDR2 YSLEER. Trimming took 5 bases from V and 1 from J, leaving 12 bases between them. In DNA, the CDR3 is TGCGCCAGCAGCTCGACCCCCGTATCCTACAATGAGCAGTTCTTC. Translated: CASSSTPVSYNEQFF.

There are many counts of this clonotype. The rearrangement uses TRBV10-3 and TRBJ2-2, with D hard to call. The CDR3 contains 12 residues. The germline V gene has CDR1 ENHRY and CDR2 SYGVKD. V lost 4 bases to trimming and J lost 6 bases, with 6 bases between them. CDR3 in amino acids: CAISAWAGELFF. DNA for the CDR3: TGTGCCATCAGTGCCTGGGCCGGGGAGCTGTTTTTT.

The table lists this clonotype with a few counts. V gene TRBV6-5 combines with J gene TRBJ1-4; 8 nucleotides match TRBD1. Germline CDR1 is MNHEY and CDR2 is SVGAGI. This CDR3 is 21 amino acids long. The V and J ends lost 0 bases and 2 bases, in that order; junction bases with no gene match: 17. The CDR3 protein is CASSYSAGTGLMGSTNEKLFF. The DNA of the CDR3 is TGTGCCAGCAGTTACTCCGCCGGGACAGGTCTGATGGGGTCCACTAATGAAAAACTGTTTTTT.

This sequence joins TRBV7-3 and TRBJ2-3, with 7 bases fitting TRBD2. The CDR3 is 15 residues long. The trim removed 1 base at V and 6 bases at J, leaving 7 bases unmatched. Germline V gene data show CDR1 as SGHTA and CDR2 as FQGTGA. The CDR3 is CASSLRGGGPDTQYF. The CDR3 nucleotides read TGTGCCAGCAGCTTAAGGGGGGGAGGGCCGGATACGCAGTATTTT.

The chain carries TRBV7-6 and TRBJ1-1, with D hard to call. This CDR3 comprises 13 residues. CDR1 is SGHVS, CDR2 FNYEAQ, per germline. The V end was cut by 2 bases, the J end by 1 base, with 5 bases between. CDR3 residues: CASSLHKNTEAFF. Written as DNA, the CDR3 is TGTGCCAGCAGCTTACACAAGAACACTGAAGCTTTCTTT.

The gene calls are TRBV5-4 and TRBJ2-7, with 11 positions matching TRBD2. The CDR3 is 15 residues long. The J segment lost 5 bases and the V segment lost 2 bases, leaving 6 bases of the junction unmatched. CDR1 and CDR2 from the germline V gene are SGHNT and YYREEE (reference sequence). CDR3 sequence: CASSFGGTSGNEQYF. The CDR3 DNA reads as TGTGCCAGCAGCTTTGGTGGGACTAGCGGCAACGAGCAGTACTTC.

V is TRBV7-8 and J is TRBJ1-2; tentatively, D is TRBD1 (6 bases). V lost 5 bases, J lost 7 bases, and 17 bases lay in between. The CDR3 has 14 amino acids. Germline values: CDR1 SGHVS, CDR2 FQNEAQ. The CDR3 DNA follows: TGTGCCAGCAGCCGTCTGGTGGGGGCAGCTGGCTACACCTTC. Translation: CASSRLVGAAGYTF. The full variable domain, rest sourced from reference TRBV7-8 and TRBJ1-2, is GAGVSQSPRYKVAKRGQDVALRCDPISGHVSLFWYQQALGQGPEFLTYFQNEAQLDKSGLPSDRFFAERPEGSVSTLKIQRTQQEDSAVYLCASSRLVGAAGYTFGSGTRLTVV.

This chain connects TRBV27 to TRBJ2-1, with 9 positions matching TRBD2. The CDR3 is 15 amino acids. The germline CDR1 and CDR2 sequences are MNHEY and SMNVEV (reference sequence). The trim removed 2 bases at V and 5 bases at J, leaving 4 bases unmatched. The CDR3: CASSLRLAGNNEQFF. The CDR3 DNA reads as TGTGCCAGCAGTTTACGGCTAGCGGGGAACAATGAGCAGTTCTTC.

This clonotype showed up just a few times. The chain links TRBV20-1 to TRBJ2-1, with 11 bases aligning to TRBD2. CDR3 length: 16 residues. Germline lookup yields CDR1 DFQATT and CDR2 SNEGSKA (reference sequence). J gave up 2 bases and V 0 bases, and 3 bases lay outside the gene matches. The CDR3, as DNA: TGCAGTGCTAGAGATGGTAGCGGGAGGGCCTACAATGAGCAGTTCTTC. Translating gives CSARDGSGRAYNEQFF.

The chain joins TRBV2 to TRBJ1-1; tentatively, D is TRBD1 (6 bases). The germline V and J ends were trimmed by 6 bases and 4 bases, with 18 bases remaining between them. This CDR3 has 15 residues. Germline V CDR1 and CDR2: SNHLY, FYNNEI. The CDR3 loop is CASSLRGAEVTEAFF. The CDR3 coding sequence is TGTGCCAGCAGCCTTAGGGGGGCGGAGGTCACTGAAGCTTTCTTT.

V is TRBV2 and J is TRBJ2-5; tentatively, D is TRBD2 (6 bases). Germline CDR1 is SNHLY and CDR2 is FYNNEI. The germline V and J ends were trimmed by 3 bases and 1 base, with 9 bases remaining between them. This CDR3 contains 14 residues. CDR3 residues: CASSEGGLQETQYF. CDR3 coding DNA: TGTGCCAGCAGTGAGGGGGGACTCCAAGAGACCCAGTACTTC.

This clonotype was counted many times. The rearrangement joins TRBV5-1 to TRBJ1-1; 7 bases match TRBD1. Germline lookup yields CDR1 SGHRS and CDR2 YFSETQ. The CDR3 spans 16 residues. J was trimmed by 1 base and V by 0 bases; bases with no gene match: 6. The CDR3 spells CASSLGLGTENTEAFF. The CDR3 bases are TGCGCCAGCAGCTTGGGCCTCGGGACAGAGAACACTGAAGCTTTCTTT.

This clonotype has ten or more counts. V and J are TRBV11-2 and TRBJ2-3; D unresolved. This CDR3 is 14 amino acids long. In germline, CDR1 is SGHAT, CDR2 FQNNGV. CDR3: CADLAAPGSDTQYF. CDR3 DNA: TGTGCAGACCTCGCAGCGCCGGGCTCAGATACGCAGTATTTT.

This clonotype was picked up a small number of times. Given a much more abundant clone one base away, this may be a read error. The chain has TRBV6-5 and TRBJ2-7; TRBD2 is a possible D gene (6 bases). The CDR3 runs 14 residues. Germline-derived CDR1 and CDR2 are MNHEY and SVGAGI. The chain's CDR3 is CASSSGDWRYEEYF. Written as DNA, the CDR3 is TGTGCCAGCTCCTCGGGGGACTGGCGGTACGAGGAGTACTTC.

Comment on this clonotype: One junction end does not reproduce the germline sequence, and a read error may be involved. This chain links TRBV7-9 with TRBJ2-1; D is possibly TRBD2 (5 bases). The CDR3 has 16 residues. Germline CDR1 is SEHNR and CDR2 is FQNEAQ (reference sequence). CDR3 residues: CASSLARTAGYNEQFF. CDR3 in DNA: TGTGCCAGCAGTTTAGCACGGACCGCGGGCTACAATGAGCAGTTCTTC. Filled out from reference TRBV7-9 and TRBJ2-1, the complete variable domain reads DTGVSQNPRHKITKRGQNVTFRCDPISEHNRLYWYRQTLGQGPEFLTYFQNEAQLEKSRLLSDRFSAERPKGSFSTLEIQRTEQGDSAMYLCASSLARTAGYNEQFFGPGTRLTVL.

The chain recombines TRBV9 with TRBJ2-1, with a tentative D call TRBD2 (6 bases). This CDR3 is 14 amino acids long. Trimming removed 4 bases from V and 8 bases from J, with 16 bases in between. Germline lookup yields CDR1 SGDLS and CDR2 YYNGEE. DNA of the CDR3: TGTGCCAGCAGCCTAGAAGCGGGCTGGTATGAGCAGTTCTTC. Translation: CASSLEAGWYEQFF.

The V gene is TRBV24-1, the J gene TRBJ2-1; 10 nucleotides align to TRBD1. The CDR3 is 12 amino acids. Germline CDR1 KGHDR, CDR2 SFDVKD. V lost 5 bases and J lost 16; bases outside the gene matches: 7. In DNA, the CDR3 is TGTGCCACCAGTGGCCCGGGACAGGGGCATTTCTTC. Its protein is CATSGPGQGHFF.

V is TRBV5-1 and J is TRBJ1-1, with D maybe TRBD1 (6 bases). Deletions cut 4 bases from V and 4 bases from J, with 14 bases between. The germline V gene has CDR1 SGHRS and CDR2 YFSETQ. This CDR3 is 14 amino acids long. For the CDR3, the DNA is TGCGCCAGCAGCCCGCCGGACAGAATCACTGAAGCTTTCTTT. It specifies CASSPPDRITEAFF.

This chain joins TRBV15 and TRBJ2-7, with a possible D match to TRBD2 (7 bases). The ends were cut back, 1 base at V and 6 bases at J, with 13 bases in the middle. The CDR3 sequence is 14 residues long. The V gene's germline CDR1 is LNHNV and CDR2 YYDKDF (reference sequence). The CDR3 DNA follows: TGTGCCACCAGCAGAGGGACAGTAGCGGGCGAGCAGTACTTC. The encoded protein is CATSRGTVAGEQYF.

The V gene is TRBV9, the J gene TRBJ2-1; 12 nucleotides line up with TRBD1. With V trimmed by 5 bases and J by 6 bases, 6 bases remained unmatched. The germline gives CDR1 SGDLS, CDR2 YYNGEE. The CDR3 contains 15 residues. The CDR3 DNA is TGTGCCAGCAGGGGACAGGGGGCGTTTTTCAATGAGCAGTTCTTC. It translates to CASRGQGAFFNEQFF.

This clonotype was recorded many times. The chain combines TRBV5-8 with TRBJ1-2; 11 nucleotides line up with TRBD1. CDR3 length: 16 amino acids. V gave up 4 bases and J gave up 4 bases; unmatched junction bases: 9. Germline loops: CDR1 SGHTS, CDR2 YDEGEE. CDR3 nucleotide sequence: TGTGCCAGCAGCCTAGGGACAGGGGGATCTACCTATGGCTACACCTTC. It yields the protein CASSLGTGGSTYGYTF. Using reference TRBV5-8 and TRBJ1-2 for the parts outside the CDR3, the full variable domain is EAGVTQSPTHLIKTRGQQATLRCSPISGHTSVYWYQQALGLGLQFLLWYDEGEERNRGNFPPRFSGRQFPNYSSELNVNALELEDSALYLCASSLGTGGSTYGYTFGSGTRLTVV.